This TCR beta chain was recovered during a study of blood T cell repertoires in COVID-19. Study summary: COVID-19 samples collected from the United States, Italy and Spain covered acute and convalescent phases. From T cells, B-cell-depleted T cells, or PBMCs came the material, which was cDNA or gDNA.

In germline, CDR1 is MNHEY, CDR2 SMNVEV (reference sequence). The CDR3 sequence is 13 residues long. The V gene lost 4 bases and the J gene lost 4 bases, with 10 bases spanning the gap. Clones were sequenced by immunoSEQ multiplex PCR, and TCRdb holds only the in-frame ones, with some missing. Of hundreds of thousands of clones listed, approximately 89% are singletons. Seattle-derived patients entered the study during active infection and were followed longitudinally. As for this clone: The same CDR3 is also encoded by other DNA sequences in this sample.

This chain uses TRBV27 with TRBJ1-2, with D perhaps TRBD1 (6 bases). The sample consisted of peripheral blood. This receptor was obtained from a woman aged 45-59 years with COVID-19, enrolled during active disease. In nucleotides, the CDR3 is TGTGCCAGCAGTTCGACAGGTACCTATGGCTACACCTTC. This gives the protein CASSSTGTYGYTF.